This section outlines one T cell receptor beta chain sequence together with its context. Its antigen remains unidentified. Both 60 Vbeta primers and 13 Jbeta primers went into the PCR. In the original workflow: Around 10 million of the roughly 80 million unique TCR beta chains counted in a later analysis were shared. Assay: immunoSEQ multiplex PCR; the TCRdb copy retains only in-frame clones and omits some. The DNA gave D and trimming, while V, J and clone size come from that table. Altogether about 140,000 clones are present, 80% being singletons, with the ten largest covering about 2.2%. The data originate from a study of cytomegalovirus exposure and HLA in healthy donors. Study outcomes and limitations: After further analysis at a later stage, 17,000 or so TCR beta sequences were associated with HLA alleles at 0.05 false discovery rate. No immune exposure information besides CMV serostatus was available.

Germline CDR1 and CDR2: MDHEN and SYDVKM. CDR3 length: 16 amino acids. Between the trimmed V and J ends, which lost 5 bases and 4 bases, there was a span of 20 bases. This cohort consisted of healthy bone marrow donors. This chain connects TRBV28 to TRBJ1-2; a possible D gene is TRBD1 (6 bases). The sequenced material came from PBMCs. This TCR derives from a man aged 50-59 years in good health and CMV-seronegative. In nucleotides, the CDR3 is TGTGCCAGCAGTCCCGCGACCGCCGACAGGTTCTATGGCTACACCTTC. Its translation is CASSPATADRFYGYTF.